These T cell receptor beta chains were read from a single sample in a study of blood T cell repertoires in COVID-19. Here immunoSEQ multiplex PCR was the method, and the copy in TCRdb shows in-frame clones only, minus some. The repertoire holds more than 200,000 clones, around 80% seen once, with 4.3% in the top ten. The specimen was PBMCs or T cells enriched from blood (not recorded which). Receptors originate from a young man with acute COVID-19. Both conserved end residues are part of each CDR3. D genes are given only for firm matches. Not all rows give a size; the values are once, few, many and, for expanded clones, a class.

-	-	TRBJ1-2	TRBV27	TGTGCCAGCAGCCGGCTTGGGGGGACTCTTGGCTACACCTTC	CASSRLGGTLGYTF
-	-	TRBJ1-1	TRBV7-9	TGTGCCAGCAGCCGAGTGAACACTGAAGCTTTCTTT	CASSRVNTEAFF
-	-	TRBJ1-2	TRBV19	TGTGCCAGTAGGCCACAGGGACACTATGGCTACACCTTC	CASRPQGHYGYTF
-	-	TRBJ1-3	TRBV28	TGTGCCAGCAGTTTACTTGTCACAAACTCTGGAAACACCATATATTTT	CASSLLVTNSGNTIYF
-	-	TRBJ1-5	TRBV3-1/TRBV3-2	TGTGCCAGCAGCCAAGACAGGGTTCAGCCCCAGCATTTT	CASSQDRVQPQHF
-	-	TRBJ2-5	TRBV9	TGTGCCAGCAGCGTAGTGGGGGGTGGCACCCAGTACTTC	CASSVVGGGTQYF
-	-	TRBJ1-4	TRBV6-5	TGTGCCAGCAGGGAGGGTGTAACTAATGAAAAACTGTTTTTT	CASREGVTNEKLFF
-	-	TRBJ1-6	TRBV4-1	TGCGCCAGCAGCCGGGACTGGGGTTCACCCCTCCACTTT	CASSRDWGSPLHF
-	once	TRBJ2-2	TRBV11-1	TGTGCCAGCAGCCGAGAGAAGGGGGCGAACACCGGGGAGCTGTTTTTT	CASSREKGANTGELFF
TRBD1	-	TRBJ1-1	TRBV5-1	TGCGCCAGCAGCTCGACAGGGATTGAAGCTTTCTTT	CASSSTGIEAFF
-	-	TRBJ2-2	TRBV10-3	TGTGCCATCAGTGAGGGCGTGGGGGCAGGGCGAACCGGGGAGCTGTTTTTT	CAISEGVGAGRTGELFF
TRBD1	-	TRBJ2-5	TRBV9	TGTGCCAGCAGCGTAACGGGACAGAACCAAGAGACCCAGTACTTC	CASSVTGQNQETQYF
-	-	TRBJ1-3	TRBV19	TGTGCCAGTAGTACGACAGCTTCTGGAAACACCATATATTTT	CASSTTASGNTIYF
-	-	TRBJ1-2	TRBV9	TGTGCCAGCAGCGTACAGGAAAACTATGGCTACACCTTC	CASSVQENYGYTF
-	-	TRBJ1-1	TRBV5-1	TGCGCCAGCAGCTTGGGTGGGGGGTCCTCCACTGAAGCTTTCTTT	CASSLGGGSSTEAFF
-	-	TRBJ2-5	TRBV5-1	TGCGCCAGCAGCTTGGCTCAAGAGACCCAGTACTTC	CASSLAQETQYF
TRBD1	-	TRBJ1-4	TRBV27	TGTGCCAGCAGTTGGGACAGCGCTAATGAAAAACTGTTTTTT	CASSWDSANEKLFF
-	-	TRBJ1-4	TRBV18	TGTGCCAGCTCACCTCAAGCGGTCAATGGCGAAAAACTGTTTTTT	CASSPQAVNGEKLFF
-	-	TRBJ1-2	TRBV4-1	TGCGCCAGCAGCCAAGATAAAACAGTTGGAGGAAACTATGGCTACACCTTC	CASSQDKTVGGNYGYTF
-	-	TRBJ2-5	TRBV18	TGTGCCAGCTCACGGGGCGTACGGGAGACCCAGTACTTC	CASSRGVRETQYF
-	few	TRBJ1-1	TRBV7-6	TGTGCCAGCAGCTTACGAGGGCCCACTGAAGCTTTCTTT	CASSLRGPTEAFF
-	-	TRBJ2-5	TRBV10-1	TGCGCCAGCAGTGACGCCCCCGCGAAGACCCAGTACTTC	CASSDAPAKTQYF
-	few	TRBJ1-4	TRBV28	TGTGCCAGCGAGGGCAATGGGGCAACTAATGAAAAACTGTTTTTT	CASEGNGATNEKLFF
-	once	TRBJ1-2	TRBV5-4	TGTGCCTATTTCAGGGATTCCGGCGGCTACACCTTC	CAYFRDSGGYTF
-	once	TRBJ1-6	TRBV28	TGTGCCAGTACGGGAGGCCGGGACTATAATTCACCCCTCCACTTT	CASTGGRDYNSPLHF
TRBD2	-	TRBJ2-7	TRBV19	TGTGCCAGTAGTAATTATCTAGCGGCTTCCTACGAGCAGTACTTC	CASSNYLAASYEQYF
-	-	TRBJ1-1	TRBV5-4	TGTGCCAGCAGCTCTTCGGGGAGCACTGAAGCTTTCTTT	CASSSSGSTEAFF
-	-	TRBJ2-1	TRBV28	TGTGCCAGTATGACTAGTCTTAGGAATGAGCAGTTCTTC	CASMTSLRNEQFF
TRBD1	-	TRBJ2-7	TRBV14	TGTGCCAGCAGCCAGAAGCTTAAAGGGGGACAGGTCTCCTACGAGCAGTACTTC	CASSQKLKGGQVSYEQYF
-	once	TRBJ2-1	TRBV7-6	TGTGCCAGCAGCTCCCTCCAGGTCGCCAATGAGCAGTTCTTC	CASSSLQVANEQFF
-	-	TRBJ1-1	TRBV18	TGTGCCAGCTCCCCTGACAGACTGAACACTGAAGCTTTCTTT	CASSPDRLNTEAFF
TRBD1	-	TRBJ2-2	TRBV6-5	TGTGCCAGCGTTAAAAGGACAGGGATCGGGGAGCTGTTTTTT	CASVKRTGIGELFF
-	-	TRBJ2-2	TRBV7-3	TGTGCCAGCAGCTCCGTGGAGGGCGGGGAGCTGTTTTTT	CASSSVEGGELFF
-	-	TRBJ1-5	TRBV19	TGTGCCAGTACTCCTGGCGAGGGGAGGAGCAATCAGCCCCAGCATTTT	CASTPGEGRSNQPQHF
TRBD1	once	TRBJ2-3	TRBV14	TGTGCCAGCAGCCATCTATGGACAGGGGGTATAAGCACAGATACGCAGTATTTT	CASSHLWTGGISTDTQYF
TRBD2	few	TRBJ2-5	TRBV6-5	TGTGCCAGCAGTTACAGCGGGGGCGTTCAAGAGACCCAGTACTTC	CASSYSGGVQETQYF
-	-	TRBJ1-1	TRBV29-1	TGCAGCGTTTGCCCCGGAGCAGAAGCTTTCTTT	CSVCPGAEAFF
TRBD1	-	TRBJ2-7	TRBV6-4	TGTGCCAGCAGCTCGACAGGGGGAAGCTACGAGCAGTACTTC	CASSSTGGSYEQYF
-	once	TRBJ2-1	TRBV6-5	TGTGCCAGCGGGCGTTACTACAATGAGCAGTTCTTC	CASGRYYNEQFF
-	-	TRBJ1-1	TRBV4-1	TGCGCCAGCAGCCAAAACAGGATGAACACTGAAGCTTTCTTT	CASSQNRMNTEAFF
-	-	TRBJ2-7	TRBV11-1	TGTGCCAGCAGCCCAGGAGGGCGGGGGCGGTCCTACGAGCAGTACTTC	CASSPGGRGRSYEQYF
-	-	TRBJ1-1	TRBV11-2	TGTGCCAGCAGCTTCCAGGGGCTACGGGCTTTCTTT	CASSFQGLRAFF
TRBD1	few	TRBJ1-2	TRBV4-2	TGTGCCAGCAGCCAAGAAAGGACAGGGGGCAGCGGTGGCTACACCTTC	CASSQERTGGSGGYTF
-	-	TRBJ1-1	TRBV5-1	TGCGCCGGCAGCGGGACCGGGAGGGGGACTGAAGCTTTCTTT	CAGSGTGRGTEAFF
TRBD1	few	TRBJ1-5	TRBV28	TGTGCCAGCAGTACCGGACAGGGAGGTCAGCCCCAGCATTTT	CASSTGQGGQPQHF
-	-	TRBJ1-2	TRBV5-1	TGCGCCAGCAGCTTGGTTTGGGGGGACGGCTACACCTTC	CASSLVWGDGYTF
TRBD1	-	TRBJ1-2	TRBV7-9	TGTGCCAGCAGCTTAGGCGGGTGGGACAGTAACTATGGCTACACCTTC	CASSLGGWDSNYGYTF
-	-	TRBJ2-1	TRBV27	TGTGCCAGCAGTTCCGCCTACAATGAGCAGTTCTTC	CASSSAYNEQFF
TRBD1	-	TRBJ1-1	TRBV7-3	TGTGCCAGCACCTACCCGATGGACAGGGCGCCGAACACTGAAGCTTTCTTT	CASTYPMDRAPNTEAFF
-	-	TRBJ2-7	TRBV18	TGTGCCAGCTCACCCGAGGGAGTCACTTCCTACGAGCAGTACTTC	CASSPEGVTSYEQYF
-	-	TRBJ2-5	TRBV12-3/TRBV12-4	TGTGCCAGCACAAACACCCAAGAGACCCAGTACTTC	CASTNTQETQYF
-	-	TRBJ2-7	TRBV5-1	TGCGCCAGCAGCTTGGAGTCAGGGGTATACGAGCAGTACTTC	CASSLESGVYEQYF
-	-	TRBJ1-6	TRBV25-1	TGTGCCAGCTCCGGGAGCTCCTATAATTCACCCCTCCACTTT	CASSGSSYNSPLHF
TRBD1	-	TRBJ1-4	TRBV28	TGTGCCAGCAGTTTGGTTACAGGGGGCAGGGAAAAACTGTTTTTT	CASSLVTGGREKLFF
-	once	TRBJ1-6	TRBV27	TGTGCCAGCACCCCAGGGTCCTCCTATAATTCACCCCTCCACTTT	CASTPGSSYNSPLHF
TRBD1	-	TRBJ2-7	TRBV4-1	TGCGCCAGCAGCCAAGTGCAAGGACAGGCCTACGAGCAGTACTTC	CASSQVQGQAYEQYF
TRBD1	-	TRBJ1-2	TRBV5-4	TGTGCCAGCAGCCCGAGACAGGGGCTAGACTATGGCTACACCTTC	CASSPRQGLDYGYTF
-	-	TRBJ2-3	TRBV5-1	TGCGCCAGCAGCTTAAGGACACAATCTAGCACAGATACGCAGTATTTT	CASSLRTQSSTDTQYF
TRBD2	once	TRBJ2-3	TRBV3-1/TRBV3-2	TGTGCCAGCAGCCAAGGGGCAGCGGGGCGCACAGATACGCAGTATTTT	CASSQGAAGRTDTQYF